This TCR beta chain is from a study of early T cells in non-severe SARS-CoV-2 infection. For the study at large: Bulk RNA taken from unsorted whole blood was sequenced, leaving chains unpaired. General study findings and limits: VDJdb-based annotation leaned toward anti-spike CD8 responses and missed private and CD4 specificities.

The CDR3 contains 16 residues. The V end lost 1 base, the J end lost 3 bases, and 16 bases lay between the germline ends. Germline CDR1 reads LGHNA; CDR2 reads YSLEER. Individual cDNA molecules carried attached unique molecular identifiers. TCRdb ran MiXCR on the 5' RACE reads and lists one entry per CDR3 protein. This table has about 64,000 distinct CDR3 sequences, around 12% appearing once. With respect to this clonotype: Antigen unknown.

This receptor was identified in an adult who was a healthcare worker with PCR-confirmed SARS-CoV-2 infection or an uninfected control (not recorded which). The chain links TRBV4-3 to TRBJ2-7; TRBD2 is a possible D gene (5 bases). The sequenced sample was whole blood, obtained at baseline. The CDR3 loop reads CASSQVLRTGSYEQYF. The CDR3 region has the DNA TGCGCCAGCAGCCAAGTCTTAAGGACTGGGAGCTACGAGCAGTACTTC.